The 2 T cell receptor beta chains in this list originate from one sample, sequenced in a study of monozygotic twins with inflammatory bowel disease. No DNA is given; TCRdb re-called the 5' RACE reads and lists each CDR3 protein once. The listing records about 210,000 distinct CDR3 sequences. The sample was blood. These receptors all stem from a human donor with ulcerative colitis or Crohn's disease, or a healthy co-twin of an affected twin (not recorded which).

The rearrangement links TRBV9 to TRBJ2-1; TCRdb outputs TRBD2, but without DNA this stays unchecked. The CDR3 consists of 14 residues. Germline CDR1 SGDLS, CDR2 YYNGEE. The CDR3 reads CASSSRLESNEQFF. Supplemented by reference TRBV9 and TRBJ2-1, the full variable domain reads DSGVTQTPKHLITATGQRVTLRCSPRSGDLSVYWYQQSLDQGLQFLIQYYNGEERAKGNILERFSAQQFPDLHSELNLSSLELGDSALYFCASSSRLESNEQFFGPGTRLTVL.

The gene calls are TRBV19 and TRBJ2-3; TCRdb reports TRBD2, a call that lacks DNA to check it against. The CDR3 contains 14 residues. Germline V gene sequence: CDR1 LNHDA, CDR2 SQIVND (reference sequence). This CDR3 reads CASKAGGSTDTQYF. The variable domain in full, with the rest retrieved from reference TRBV19 and TRBJ2-3, is DGGITQSPKYLFRKEGQNVTLSCEQNLNHDAMYWYRQDPGQGLRLIYYSQIVNDFQKGDIAEGYSVSREKKESFPLTVTSAQKNPTAFYLCASKAGGSTDTQYFGPGTRLTVL.